These 26 T cell receptor beta chains were sequenced from one sample in a study of tissue T cells after allogeneic stem cell transplantation. The time point denotes: mouse harvest day 14 after allogeneic transplant. The graft held 10^6 splenic CD5+ T cells and 10^7 T-cell-depleted bone marrow cells. The protocol was immunoSEQ multiplex PCR, while the TCRdb copy is restricted to in-frame clones and leaves out a portion. The data contain 2,000 to 2,500 clones, 35% to 50% of them singletons. Source material: gut tissue. The source of these receptors is a female BALB/c mouse given C57BL/6 T cells with graft-versus-host disease after an allogeneic hematopoietic cell transplant.

Of note for this clone: Given a far larger clone just one base away, this is likely a sequencing read error. These gene names are mouse names. The DNA ends 1 residue before the CDR3 does, and the rest of the CDR3 is filled in from the germline J gene. This rearrangement joins TRBV4 to TRBJ2-1; 11 bases are shared with TRBD2. CDR3 length: 15 residues. Trimming took 5 bases from V and 5 from J; bases not matched to a gene: 5. Germline V gives CDR1 LGHDT, CDR2 YNNKQL (reference sequence). The CDR3 is CASSAGLGDDAEQFF. The CDR3 DNA, read in part, is TGTGCCAGCAGCGCGGGACTGGGGGATGATGCTGAGCAGTTC.

With respect to this clone: The gene symbols are mouse symbols. The read gets to within 1 residue of the CDR3 end, and the germline J gene fills in the rest. The J gene is TRBJ2-3, the V gene TRBV20, with 10 nucleotides matching TRBD2. The ends lost 0 bases at V and 4 bases at J; junction bases unmatched: 4. Germline V gene data show CDR1 as GFQATS and CDR2 as STVNSAI. The CDR3 covers 15 residues. The CDR3 sequence: CGARDADWGTETLYF. CDR3 bases read: TGTGGTGCTAGGGATGCGGACTGGGGGACAGAAACGCTGTAT.

A note on this clone: The junction does not match germline at one end; this may be a read error. The germline and genes are mouse ones. The read stops 1 residue short of the end of the CDR3; the missing end is completed from the germline J gene. The same CDR3 also results from other DNA sequences found in this sample. J is TRBJ1-6 and V is TRBV26; a possible D gene is TRBD1 (6 bases). TRBJ1-6 is marked as an open reading frame, function uncertain. The CDR3 sequence is 15 residues long. Germline values: CDR1 KGHPV, CDR2 FQNQEV (reference sequence). The CDR3 is CASSLSGASNSPLYF. The part of the CDR3 DNA that was read is TGCGCCAGCAGTCTGTCAGGGGCCTCTAATTCGCCCCTCTAC.

This clone is large by share. Genes and germline are mouse. The read falls 1 residue short of the CDR3 end, and the missing part is taken from the germline J gene. V gene TRBV2 combines with J gene TRBJ2-1; 8 bases match TRBD1. Germline V gene data show CDR1 as LGHNA and CDR2 as YSYQKL. The CDR3 is 15 residues long. With 1 base clipped from V and 4 bases from J, the junction kept 3 bases outside the gene matches. The CDR3 loop reads CASSQGTGRYAEQFF. CDR3 DNA (partial): TGTGCCAGCAGCCAAGGGACAGGGAGGTATGCTGAGCAGTTC.

This clone is classed as large. Gene names follow the mouse nomenclature. Sequencing ends 1 residue short of the CDR3 end; the germline J gene provides the rest. J is TRBJ2-4 and V is TRBV12-1, with 8 positions matching TRBD1. The trim removed 2 bases at V and 4 bases at J, leaving 1 base unmatched. This CDR3 is built from 13 residues. Germline CDR1 reads SGHSN; CDR2 reads HYEKVE. The chain's CDR3 is CASSHRGENTLYF. The part of the CDR3 DNA that was read is TGTGCCAGCTCTCACAGGGGGGAAAACACCTTGTAC.

As concerns this clone: Each gene name is a mouse one. The missing CDR3 end, 1 residue past where the read stops, is filled in from the germline J gene. The rearrangement joins TRBV3 to TRBJ1-3; possible D gene TRBD1, 5 bases. Between the trimmed V and J ends, which lost 1 base and 3 bases, there was a span of 7 bases. Germline CDR1 and CDR2: SNHLY and FYNGKV (reference sequence). This CDR3 has 14 amino acids. The CDR3 region is CASSLEGFGNTLYF. Incomplete CDR3 DNA: TGTGCCAGCAGCTTAGAGGGGTTTGGAAATACGCTCTAT. Based on the CDR3 plus reference TRBV3 and TRBJ1-3, the full variable domain is GPKVLQIPSHQIIDMGQMVTLNCDPVSNHLYFYWYKQILGQQMEFLVNFYNGKVMEKSKLFKDQFSVERPDGSYFTLKIQPTALEDSAVYFCASSLEGFGNTLYFGEGSRLIVV.

Points on this clone: Genes and germline are mouse. Read coverage stops 1 residue before the CDR3 terminus; the germline J gene supplies the remainder. The chain has TRBV26 and TRBJ1-4, with 7 nucleotides matching TRBD1. The V gene end was trimmed by 2 bases and the J gene end by 3 bases; junction bases not matched to a gene: 0. Germline CDR1 KGHPV, CDR2 FQNQEV (reference sequence). CDR3 length: 14 amino acids. The DNA read from the CDR3 is TGTGCCAGCAGTCTGCAGGGGGCCAACGAAAGATTATTT. It encodes CASSLQGANERLF. The whole CDR3 is CASSLQGANERLFF.

Concerning this clone: Here the gene names and germline are mouse. This specimen includes other DNA sequences encoding the same CDR3. The CDR3 here is CASSLSSSQNTLYF. Partial CDR3 DNA: TGTGCCAGCAGTCTGTCATCCAGTCAAAACACCTTGTAC. The chain is built from TRBV26 and TRBJ2-4; D is unresolved. The read halts 1 residue ahead of the CDR3 end, with the missing end drawn from the germline J gene. The V gene lost 0 bases and the J gene lost 0 bases, with 4 bases spanning the gap. The V gene's germline CDR1 is KGHPV and CDR2 FQNQEV (reference sequence). This CDR3 is built from 14 residues.

Note on this clone: Gene names are mouse gene names. From the germline J gene comes the end of the CDR3, since the read stops 1 residue before it. The chain combines TRBV23 with TRBJ2-5; TRBD1 is the table's D call, not checked against the DNA. Germline lookup yields CDR1 KGHTA and CDR2 FQNQQP. This CDR3 contains 14 residues. The part of the CDR3 DNA that was read is TGCTCCAGCAGTCTAGACAGGGGGCAAGACACCCAGTAC. Protein product: CSSSLDRGQDTQY. The full CDR3 protein reads CSSSLDRGQDTQYF.

The table lists this clone with a few counts. Germline and genes here are mouse. Read sequence stops 1 residue before the CDR3 end, and the germline J gene provides the missing end. This chain connects TRBV12-2 to TRBJ1-1, with 9 bases aligning to TRBD1. After removal of 4 bases from V and 0 bases from J, the junction contained 2 bases not matched to a gene. The CDR3 consists of 14 residues. The germline gives CDR1 SGHLS, CDR2 HYDKME. The CDR3 here is CASSRQGANTEVFF. The CDR3 DNA, read in part, is TGTGCCAGCTCCCGACAGGGGGCAAACACAGAAGTCTTC. Drawing the rest from reference TRBV12-2 and TRBJ1-1, the complete variable domain is NSGVVQSPRYIIKGKGERSILKCIPISGHLSVAWYQQTQGQELKFFIQHYDKMERDKGNLPSRFSVQQFDDYHSEMNMSALELEDSAVYFCASSRQGANTEVFFGKGTRLTVV.

This clone has more than one count but fewer than ten. Any gene name here is a mouse gene name. CDR3 DNA, as far as it was read: TGTGCCAGCAGTACAGGGGTAGACACCCAGTAC. This translates into CASSTGVDTQY. In full, the CDR3 reads CASSTGVDTQYF. V gene TRBV26 combines with J gene TRBJ2-5; TRBD1 matches at 7 bases. The observed sequence ends 1 residue before the CDR3 terminus, with the missing tail filled in from the germline J gene. Germline CDR1 KGHPV, CDR2 FQNQEV (reference sequence). The CDR3 totals 12 residues. The J segment lost 5 bases and the V segment lost 5 bases, leaving 1 base of the junction unmatched.

About this clone: Mouse gene names and germline throughout. The read terminates 1 residue before the CDR3 end, so the remaining end is supplied by the germline J gene. The chain combines TRBV26 with TRBJ1-1, with 10 bases lining up with TRBD1. The V segment lost 8 bases and the J segment 6 bases; nucleotides outside the gene matches: 6. Germline CDR1 reads KGHPV; CDR2 reads FQNQEV (reference sequence). This CDR3 is 13 amino acids long. The DNA read from the CDR3 is TGTGCCAGCGGTCCGGGACAGGGGTCAGAAGTCTTC. It encodes CASGPGQGSEVF. The CDR3, in full, reads CASGPGQGSEVFF.

By frequency in the sample, this clone is medium-sized. The gene names here belong to mouse. The CDR3 end is not reached by the read, which stops 1 residue before it; the germline J gene fills it in. The J gene is TRBJ1-2, the V gene TRBV3; D gene uncertain. Germline CDR1 SNHLY, CDR2 FYNGKV (reference sequence). The germline V and J ends were trimmed by 6 bases and 0 bases, with 8 bases remaining between them. This CDR3 has 13 amino acids. The CDR3 loop reads CASSPTSNSDYTF. The CDR3 bases that were read are TGTGCCAGCAGTCCGACATCAAACTCCGACTACACC.

This clone was picked up a small number of times. Mouse names are used for the genes. The read terminates 1 residue ahead of where the CDR3 ends, so the germline J gene completes it. This chain joins TRBV26 and TRBJ2-3; 8 bases match TRBD1. V gave up 5 bases and J gave up 0 bases; unmatched junction bases: 1. CDR1 KGHPV and CDR2 FQNQEV come from the germline V gene (reference sequence). The CDR3 has 14 amino acids. CDR3 bases read: TGTGCCAGCAGTAGACAGGGGAGTGCAGAAACGCTGTAT. This gives the protein CASSRQGSAETLY. The whole CDR3 region reads CASSRQGSAETLYF.

A remark on this clone: Gene names denote mouse genes. The read stops 1 residue short of the end of the CDR3; the missing end is completed from the germline J gene. The chain links TRBV3 to TRBJ2-5, with a tentative D call TRBD2 (5 bases). There are 14 residues in the CDR3. Germline CDR1 reads SNHLY; CDR2 reads FYNGKV (reference sequence). Trimming removed 5 bases from V and 0 bases from J, with 9 bases in between. The part of the CDR3 DNA that was read is TGTGCCAGCAGCCAACTGGTTAACCAAGACACCCAGTAC. Its protein is CASSQLVNQDTQY. In full, the CDR3 is CASSQLVNQDTQYF.

Notes on this clone: Gene names follow the mouse nomenclature. The read halts 1 residue ahead of the CDR3 end, with the missing end drawn from the germline J gene. This chain connects TRBV26 to TRBJ2-5; D gene unclear. V was pared by 2 bases and J by 2 bases, with 5 bases between. The CDR3 covers 13 residues. Germline V CDR1 and CDR2: KGHPV, FQNQEV (reference sequence). The CDR3 bases that were read are TGTGCCAGCAGTCTGCTCGGCCAAGACACCCAGTAC. It specifies CASSLLGQDTQY. The complete CDR3 reads CASSLLGQDTQYF. The whole variable domain, filled in from reference TRBV26 and TRBJ2-5, reads NSKVIQTPRYLVKGQGQKAKMRCIPEKGHPVVFWYQQNKNNEFKFLINFQNQEVLQQIDMTEKRFSAECPSNSPCSLEIQSSEAGDSALYLCASSLLGQDTQYFGPGTRLLVL.

Remarks on this clone: Gene names refer to mouse genes. The observed sequence ends 1 residue before the CDR3 terminus, with the missing tail filled in from the germline J gene. This sequence joins TRBV29 and TRBJ2-7; tentatively, D is TRBD1 or TRBD2 (5 bases each). The CDR3 sequence is 11 residues long. Germline assignment: CDR1 MSHET and CDR2 SYDVDS. V dropped 7 bases and J dropped 7 bases, with 11 bases sitting between them. Partial CDR3 DNA: TGTGCTAGCAAAGGGGCGCGAGAACAGTAC. Encoded protein: CASKGAREQY. The full CDR3 reads CASKGAREQYF.

To note about this clone: Mouse gene names and germline throughout. The read falls 1 residue short of the CDR3 end, and the missing part is taken from the germline J gene. This rearrangement joins TRBV26 to TRBJ1-6; D not certain. TRBJ1-6 falls under the ORF class, with uncertain function. Germline V lookup: CDR1 KGHPV, CDR2 FQNQEV (reference sequence). Trimming pared 4 bases from V and 2 bases from J, leaving 6 bases between. The CDR3 is 14 amino acids. CDR3 DNA (partial): TGTGCCAGCAGTCCCCAGCCCTATAATTCGCCCCTCTAC. Its protein product is CASSPQPYNSPLY. The whole CDR3 reads CASSPQPYNSPLYF.

Regarding this clone: The listed genes are named as in mouse. The read stops 1 residue short of the end of the CDR3; the missing end is completed from the germline J gene. The chain links TRBV3 to TRBJ1-1; TRBD1 agrees at 7 bases. The CDR3 has 14 amino acids. V dropped 4 bases and J dropped 3; count of bases not matched to a gene: 5. Germline V CDR1 and CDR2: SNHLY, FYNGKV (reference sequence). CDR3 sequence: CASSSTGRDTEVFF. CDR3 bases read: TGTGCCAGCAGCTCGACAGGGAGGGACACAGAAGTCTTC. Variable domain in full (rest from reference TRBV3 and TRBJ1-1): GPKVLQIPSHQIIDMGQMVTLNCDPVSNHLYFYWYKQILGQQMEFLVNFYNGKVMEKSKLFKDQFSVERPDGSYFTLKIQPTALEDSAVYFCASSSTGRDTEVFFGKGTRLTVV.

This clone was counted between two and nine times. Gene names refer to mouse genes. The sequenced fragment ends 1 residue before the CDR3 boundary, so the rest is inferred from the germline J gene. The chain joins TRBV26 to TRBJ1-4; D perhaps matches TRBD1 (6 bases). The CDR3 length is 14 residues. The germline V gene has CDR1 KGHPV and CDR2 FQNQEV (reference sequence). V lost 1 base, J lost 3 bases, and 6 bases lay in between. The sequenced CDR3 bases are TGTGCCAGCAGTCTGTACAGGGCCAACGAAAGATTATTT. Its protein is CASSLYRANERLF. The full CDR3 protein is CASSLYRANERLFF.

Of note for this clone: Genes and germline are mouse. Incomplete CDR3 DNA: TGTGCCAGCAGTCTCGACTGGGGGGGCGTTGAGCAGTTC. This sequence encodes CASSLDWGGVEQF. The entire CDR3 reads CASSLDWGGVEQFF. The gene calls are TRBV26 and TRBJ2-1, with TRBD2 matching over 12 bases. Read data end 1 residue before the CDR3 end; the end is taken from the germline J gene. Per germline, CDR1 KGHPV and CDR2 FQNQEV (reference sequence). The ends lost 3 bases at V and 9 bases at J; junction bases unmatched: 3. CDR3 length equals 14 residues.

This clone is categorized as medium-sized. Mouse gene names and germline throughout. CDR3 sequence: CASSPPGNYAEQFF. The CDR3 bases that were read are TGTGCCAGCAGTCCTCCGGGTAACTATGCTGAGCAGTTC. V is TRBV26 and J is TRBJ2-1, with D unresolved. The observed sequence ends 1 residue before the CDR3 terminus, with the missing tail filled in from the germline J gene. CDR1 is KGHPV and CDR2 is FQNQEV in the germline V gene (reference sequence). Trimming left V 4 bases short and J 0 bases short, with 7 bases between. There are 14 residues in the CDR3.

Comments on this clone: The genes and germline here are from mouse. The CDR3 goes on 1 residue after the read ends, and that part is filled in from the germline J gene. This chain connects TRBV26 to TRBJ2-3; D gene uncertain. CDR3 length: 13 amino acids. V lost 4 bases and J lost 1, with 6 bases in between. Looked up from germline, CDR1 is KGHPV and CDR2 is FQNQEV (reference sequence). This CDR3 is CASSRQGAETLYF. The sequenced part of the CDR3 DNA is TGTGCCAGCAGTCGGCAGGGTGCAGAAACGCTGTAT.

About this clone: Gene labels here are mouse ones. Read coverage stops 1 residue before the CDR3 terminus; the germline J gene supplies the remainder. The chain links TRBV16 to TRBJ1-3; D may be TRBD1 (5 bases). The CDR3 covers 15 residues. Per germline, CDR1 SGHSA and CDR2 FRNQAP. V was clipped by 1 base and J by 0 bases, with 7 bases between them. Partial CDR3 DNA: TGTGCAAGCAGCTTAGGGGGGACTTCTGGAAATACGCTCTAT. This codes for CASSLGGTSGNTLY. The whole CDR3 region reads CASSLGGTSGNTLYF.

The table lists this clone with a few counts. Gene names denote mouse genes. The CDR3 end falls 1 residue outside the read, so it is completed with the germline J gene. The genes are TRBV23 and TRBJ2-7; the table's D call, TRBD1, has no DNA check behind it. In germline, CDR1 is KGHTA, CDR2 FQNQQP. The CDR3 extends over 14 amino acids. CDR3 loop: CSSSQSTGGYEQYF. CDR3 DNA (partial): TGCTCCAGCAGTCAATCGACAGGGGGGTATGAACAGTAC.

Worth noting for this clone: Gene names and germline refer to mouse. The CDR3 end falls 1 residue outside the read, so it is completed with the germline J gene. Other DNA sequences from this sample encode an identical CDR3 as well. The chain recombines TRBV26 with TRBJ2-3, with a weak D call TRBD2 (6 bases). Looked up from germline, CDR1 is KGHPV and CDR2 is FQNQEV (reference sequence). The V end lost 0 bases, the J end lost 0 bases, and 7 bases lay between the germline ends. The CDR3 consists of 15 residues. The CDR3 loop reads CASSLSWGSAETLYF. CDR3 DNA, as far as it was read: TGTGCCAGCAGTCTGTCCTGGGGTAGTGCAGAAACGCTGTAT.